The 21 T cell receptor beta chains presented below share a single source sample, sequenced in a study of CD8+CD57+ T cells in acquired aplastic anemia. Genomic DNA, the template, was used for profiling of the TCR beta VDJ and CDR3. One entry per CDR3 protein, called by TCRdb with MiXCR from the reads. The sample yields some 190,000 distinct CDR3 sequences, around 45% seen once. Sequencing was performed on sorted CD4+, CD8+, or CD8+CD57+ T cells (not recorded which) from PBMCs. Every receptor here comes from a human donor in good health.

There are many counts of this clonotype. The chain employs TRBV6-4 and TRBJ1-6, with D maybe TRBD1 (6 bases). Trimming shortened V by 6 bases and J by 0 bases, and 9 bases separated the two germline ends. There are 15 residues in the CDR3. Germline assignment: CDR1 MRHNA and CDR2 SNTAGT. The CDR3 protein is CASRDSSSYNSPLHF. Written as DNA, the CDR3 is TGTGCCAGCAGGGACAGCAGCTCCTATAATTCACCCCTCCACTTT.

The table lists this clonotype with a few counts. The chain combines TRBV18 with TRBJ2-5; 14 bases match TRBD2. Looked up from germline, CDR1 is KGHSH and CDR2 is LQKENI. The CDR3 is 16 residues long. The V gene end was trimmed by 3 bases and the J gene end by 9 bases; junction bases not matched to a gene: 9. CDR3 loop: CASSPPGTSGSWAQYF. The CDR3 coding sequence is TGTGCCAGCTCACCCCCCGGGACTAGCGGGAGTTGGGCCCAGTACTTC.

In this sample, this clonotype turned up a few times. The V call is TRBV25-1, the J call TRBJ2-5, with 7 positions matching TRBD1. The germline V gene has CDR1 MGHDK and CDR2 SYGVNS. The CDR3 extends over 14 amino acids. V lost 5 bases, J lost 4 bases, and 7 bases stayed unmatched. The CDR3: CASSLRDSRETQYF. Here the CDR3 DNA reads TGTGCCAGCAGTCTACGGGACAGTAGAGAGACCCAGTACTTC.

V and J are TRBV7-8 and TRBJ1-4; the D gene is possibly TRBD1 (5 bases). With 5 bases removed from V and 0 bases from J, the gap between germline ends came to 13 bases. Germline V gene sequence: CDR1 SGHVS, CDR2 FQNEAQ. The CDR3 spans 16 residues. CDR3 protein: CASSNGHSTTNEKLFF. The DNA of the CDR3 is TGTGCCAGCAGCAACGGACATTCGACAACTAATGAAAAACTGTTTTTT.

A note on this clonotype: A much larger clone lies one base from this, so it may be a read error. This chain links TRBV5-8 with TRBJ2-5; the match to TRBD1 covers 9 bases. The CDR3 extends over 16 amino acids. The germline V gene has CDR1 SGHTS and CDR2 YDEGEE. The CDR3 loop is CASSLLHTGGIETRYF. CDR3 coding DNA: TGTGCCAGCAGCTTGCTCCATACAGGGGGCATAGAGACCCGGTACTTC.

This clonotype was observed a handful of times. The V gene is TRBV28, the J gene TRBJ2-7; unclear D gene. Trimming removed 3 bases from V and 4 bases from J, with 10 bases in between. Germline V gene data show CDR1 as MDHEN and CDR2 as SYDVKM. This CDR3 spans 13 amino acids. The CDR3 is CASSLVSEYEQYF. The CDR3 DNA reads TGTGCCAGCAGTTTGGTCAGTGAGTACGAGCAGTACTTC.

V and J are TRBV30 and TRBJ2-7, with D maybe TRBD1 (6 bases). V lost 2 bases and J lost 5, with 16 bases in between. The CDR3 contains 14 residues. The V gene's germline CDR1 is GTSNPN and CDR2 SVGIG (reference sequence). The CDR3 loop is CAWSYTGNWNEQYF. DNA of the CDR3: TGTGCCTGGAGTTATACAGGGAACTGGAACGAGCAGTACTTC.

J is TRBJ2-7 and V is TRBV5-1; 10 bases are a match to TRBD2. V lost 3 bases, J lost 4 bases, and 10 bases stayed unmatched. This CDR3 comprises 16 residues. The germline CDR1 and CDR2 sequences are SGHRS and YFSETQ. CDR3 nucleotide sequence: TGCGCCAGCAGCTCGGCCTCTAGCGGGAGTTCGTACGAGCAGTACTTC. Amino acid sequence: CASSSASSGSSYEQYF.

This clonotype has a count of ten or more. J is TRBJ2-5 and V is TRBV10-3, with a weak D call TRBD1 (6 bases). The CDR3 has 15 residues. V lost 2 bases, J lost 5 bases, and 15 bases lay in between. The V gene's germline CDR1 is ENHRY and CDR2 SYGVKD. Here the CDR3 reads CAISEAGAAEETQYF. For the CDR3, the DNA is TGTGCCATCAGTGAGGCAGGGGCGGCGGAGGAGACCCAGTACTTC.

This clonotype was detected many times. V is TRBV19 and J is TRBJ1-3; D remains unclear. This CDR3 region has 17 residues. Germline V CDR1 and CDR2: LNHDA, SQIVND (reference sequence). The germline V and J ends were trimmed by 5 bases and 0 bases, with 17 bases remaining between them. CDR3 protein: CASSSDRYLISGNTIYF. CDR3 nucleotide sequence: TGTGCCAGTAGTTCGGACCGTTACCTGATCTCTGGAAACACCATATATTTT.

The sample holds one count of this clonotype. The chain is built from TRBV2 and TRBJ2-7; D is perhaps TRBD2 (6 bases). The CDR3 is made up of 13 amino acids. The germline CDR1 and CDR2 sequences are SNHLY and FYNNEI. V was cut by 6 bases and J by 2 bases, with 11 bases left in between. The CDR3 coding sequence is TGTGCCAGCAGGGGGGACTGGGCCTACGAGCAGTACTTC. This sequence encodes CASRGDWAYEQYF.

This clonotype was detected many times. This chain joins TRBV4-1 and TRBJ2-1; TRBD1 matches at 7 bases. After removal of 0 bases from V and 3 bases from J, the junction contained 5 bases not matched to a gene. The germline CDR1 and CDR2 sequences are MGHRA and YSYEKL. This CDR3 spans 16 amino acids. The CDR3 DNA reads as TGCGCCAGCAGCCAAGATTTGTGGGACAGCTACAATGAGCAGTTCTTC. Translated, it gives CASSQDLWDSYNEQFF.

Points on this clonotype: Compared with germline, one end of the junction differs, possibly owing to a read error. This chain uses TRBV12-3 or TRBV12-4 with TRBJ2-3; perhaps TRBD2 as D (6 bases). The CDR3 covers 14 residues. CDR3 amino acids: CASSFGRRTDAQYF. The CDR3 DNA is TGCGCCAGCAGTTTTGGGAGGCGCACAGATGCGCAGTATTTT.

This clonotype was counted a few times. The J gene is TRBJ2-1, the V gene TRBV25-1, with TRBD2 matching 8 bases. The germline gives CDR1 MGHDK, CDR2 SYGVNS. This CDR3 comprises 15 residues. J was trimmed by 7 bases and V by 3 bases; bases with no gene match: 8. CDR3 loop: CASSDGLASRNEQFF. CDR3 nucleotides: TGTGCCAGCAGTGACGGACTAGCCTCAAGGAATGAGCAGTTCTTC.

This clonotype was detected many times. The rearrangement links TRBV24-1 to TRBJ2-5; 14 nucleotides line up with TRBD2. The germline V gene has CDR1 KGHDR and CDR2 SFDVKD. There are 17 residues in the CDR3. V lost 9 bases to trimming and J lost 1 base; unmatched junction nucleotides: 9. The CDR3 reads CATARTSGRTSQETQYF. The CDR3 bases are TGTGCCACCGCAAGGACTAGCGGGAGGACCTCCCAAGAGACCCAGTACTTC.

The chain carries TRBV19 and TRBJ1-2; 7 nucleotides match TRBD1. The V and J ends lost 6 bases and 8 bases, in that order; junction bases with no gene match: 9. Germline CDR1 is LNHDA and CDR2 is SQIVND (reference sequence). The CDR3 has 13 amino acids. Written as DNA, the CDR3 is TGTGCCAGTAGCCGTCAGGGGGAACGGGGCTACACCTTC. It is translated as CASSRQGERGYTF.

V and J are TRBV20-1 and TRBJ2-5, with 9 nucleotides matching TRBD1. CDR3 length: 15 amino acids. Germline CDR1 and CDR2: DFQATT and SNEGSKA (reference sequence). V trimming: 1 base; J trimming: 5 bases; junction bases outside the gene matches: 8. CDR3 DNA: TGCAGTGCTAGAGGGGGACAGGGCGTTTCTGAGACCCAGTACTTC. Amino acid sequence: CSARGGQGVSETQYF.

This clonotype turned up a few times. The CDR3 DNA follows: TGTGCCACCAGCAGAGATAATACTGCCCAGGGCCATGGCTACACCTTC. Its translation: CATSRDNTAQGHGYTF. The chain links TRBV15 to TRBJ1-2; D might be TRBD1 (5 bases). Trimming left V 0 bases short and J 6 bases short, with 17 bases between. CDR1 and CDR2 (germline): LNHNV, YYDKDF (reference sequence). The CDR3 spans 16 residues. The full variable domain, with the rest looked up from reference TRBV15 and TRBJ1-2, is DAMVIQNPRYQVTQFGKPVTLSCSQTLNHNVMYWYQQKSSQAPKLLFHYYDKDFNNEADTPDNFQSRRPNTSFCFLDIRSPGLGDTAMYLCATSRDNTAQGHGYTFGSGTRLTVV.

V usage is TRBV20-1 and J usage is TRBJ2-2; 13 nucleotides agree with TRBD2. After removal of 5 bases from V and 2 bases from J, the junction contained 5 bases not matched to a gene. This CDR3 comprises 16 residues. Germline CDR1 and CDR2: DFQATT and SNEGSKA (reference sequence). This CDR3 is CSAGRTSGRNTGELFF. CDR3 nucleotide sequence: TGCAGTGCTGGAAGGACTAGCGGGAGAAACACCGGGGAGCTGTTTTTT.

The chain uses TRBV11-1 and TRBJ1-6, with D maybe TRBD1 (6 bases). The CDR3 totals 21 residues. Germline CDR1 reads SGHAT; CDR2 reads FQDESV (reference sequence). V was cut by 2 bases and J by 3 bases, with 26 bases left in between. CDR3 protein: CASSLPSSARTGGNYNSPLHF. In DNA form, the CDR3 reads TGTGCCAGCAGCTTACCGAGCAGTGCCCGAACGGGGGGCAACTATAATTCACCCCTCCACTTT.

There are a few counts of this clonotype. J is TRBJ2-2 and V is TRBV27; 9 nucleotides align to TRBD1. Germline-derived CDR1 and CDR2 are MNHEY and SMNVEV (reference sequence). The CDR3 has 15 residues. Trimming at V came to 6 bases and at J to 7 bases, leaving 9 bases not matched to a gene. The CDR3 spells CASSLRTGELGELFF. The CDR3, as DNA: TGTGCCAGCAGCCTACGGACAGGGGAGCTCGGGGAGCTGTTTTTT.